This TCR beta chain stems from a study of a mutant IDH1 vaccine in newly diagnosed glioma. Assay: immunoSEQ multiplex PCR; the TCRdb copy retains only in-frame clones and omits some. The sample lists tens of thousands of clones, over 75% occurring once. On this clone itself: Its antigen is still unknown.

Indicated time point: week 23, last vaccination. The vaccine gave 300 ug of a 20-mer mutant IDH1 peptide subcutaneously per dose. The receptor's source is a man aged 18 to 35 with glioma. Sequences were derived from PBMCs, sampled from a glioma patient whose treatment included an IDH1 peptide vaccine.

This CDR3 reads CASGPNVNTEAFF. The CDR3 DNA is TGTGCCAGCGGGCCGAATGTGAACACTGAAGCTTTCTTT. The chain links TRBV28 to TRBJ1-1; D not resolved. Between the trimmed V and J ends, which lost 8 bases and 0 bases, there was a span of 10 bases. CDR1 and CDR2 (germline): MDHEN, SYDVKM. This CDR3 comprises 13 residues.